Presented here are 23 T cell receptor beta chains from one specimen sequenced in a study of T cell changes during pregnancy in multiple sclerosis. Generated by immunoSEQ multiplex PCR, the TCRdb table keeps only in-frame clones and is missing some. The repertoire has about 66,000 clones, about 91% of them found once; the top ten carry around 5.2%. The specimen comprised CD8+ T cells from peripheral blood mononuclear cells, sampled before pregnancy. These receptors were obtained from a female donor with multiple sclerosis, enrolled in a pregnancy study.

The V and J genes are TRBV27 and TRBJ1-3; 8 nucleotides match TRBD1. V lost 3 bases to trimming and J lost 3 bases; unmatched junction nucleotides: 4. The CDR3 totals 15 residues. CDR1 is MNHEY, CDR2 SMNVEV, per germline (reference sequence). The CDR3 DNA follows: TGTGCCAGCAGTTTCGCAGGGGGCGGTGGAAACACCATATATTTT. Its protein product is CASSFAGGGGNTIYF.

The chain recombines TRBV13 with TRBJ2-1; D is possibly TRBD2 (7 bases). The V gene's germline CDR1 is PRHDT and CDR2 FYEKMQ (reference sequence). This CDR3 has 13 amino acids. Trimming left V 5 bases short and J 9 bases short, with 14 bases between. The CDR3 DNA sequence: TGTGCCAGCAGCCCCGAGGGGGGGCTTGAGCAGTTCTTC. Translation: CASSPEGGLEQFF.

The V call is TRBV6-5, the J call TRBJ2-7, with 8 bases aligning to TRBD1. Germline CDR1 reads MNHEY; CDR2 reads SVGAGI. V lost 3 bases, J lost 5 bases, and 9 bases stayed unmatched. This CDR3 is built from 15 residues. CDR3 DNA: TGTGCCAGCAGTTATTCGGGGACAGGTTATAACGAGCAGTACTTC. This translates into CASSYSGTGYNEQYF.

This chain links TRBV6-5 with TRBJ1-1; 7 nucleotides agree with TRBD1. Trimming removed 6 bases from V and 1 base from J; junction bases left unmatched: 5. The CDR3 is 14 residues long. CDR1 MNHEY and CDR2 SVGAGI come from the germline V gene. CDR3 in amino acids: CASRIWTGNTEAFF. CDR3 nucleotide sequence: TGTGCCAGCAGAATATGGACAGGGAACACTGAAGCTTTCTTT.

V usage is TRBV7-3 and J usage is TRBJ2-1; D is perhaps TRBD2 (6 bases). Germline values: CDR1 SGHTA, CDR2 FQGTGA. This CDR3 is built from 14 residues. Trimming removed 3 bases at V and 6 bases at J, with 12 bases between. Written as DNA, the CDR3 is TGTGCCAGCAGCTTCGGGGGAAGCGGCAATGAGCAGTTCTTC. Residues: CASSFGGSGNEQFF.

This clone was detected once. This sequence joins TRBV6-5 and TRBJ2-7, with D possibly TRBD2 on 5 matching bases. The V gene's germline CDR1 is MNHEY and CDR2 SVGAGI. The length of the CDR3 is 13 residues. V dropped 4 bases and J dropped 4 bases, with 11 bases sitting between them. The CDR3 bases are TGTGCCAGCAGTTTTAGTGAGGGTTACGAGCAGTACTTC. This encodes CASSFSEGYEQYF.

The V and J genes are TRBV30 and TRBJ2-3; TRBD1 matches 10 bases. V shed 2 bases, J shed 1 base, and the junction held 3 bases outside the gene matches. This CDR3 contains 15 residues. Germline CDR1 GTSNPN, CDR2 SVGIG (reference sequence). The chain's CDR3 is CAWSPGTGGTDTQYF. In nucleotides, the CDR3 is TGTGCCTGGAGTCCCGGGACAGGGGGCACAGATACGCAGTATTTT.

The chain is built from TRBV6-1 and TRBJ1-4; TRBD1 agrees at 7 bases. Germline trimming cut 3 bases from V and 7 bases from J; bases unmatched to any gene: 5. CDR1 and CDR2 from the germline V gene are MNHNS and SASEGT. The CDR3 length is 14 residues. The CDR3 here is CASSDEGAGEKLFF. The CDR3 bases are TGTGCCAGCAGTGATGAGGGGGCCGGTGAAAAACTGTTTTTT.

The V gene is TRBV18, the J gene TRBJ2-5; D is possibly TRBD2 (6 bases). Germline-derived CDR1 and CDR2 are KGHSH and LQKENI. This CDR3 spans 15 amino acids. With 3 bases removed from V and 2 bases from J, the gap between germline ends came to 13 bases. CDR3 loop: CASSPSSRGQETQYF. DNA for the CDR3: TGTGCCAGCTCACCCAGTAGTCGGGGGCAAGAGACCCAGTACTTC.

This chain connects TRBV5-8 to TRBJ2-1, with D unresolved. Trimming pared 4 bases from V and 9 bases from J, leaving 11 bases between. Germline V CDR1 and CDR2: SGHTS, YDEGEE. The CDR3 is 12 residues long. This CDR3 is CASSTSVGEQFF. The CDR3 DNA reads TGTGCCAGCAGCACCTCGGTCGGTGAGCAGTTCTTC.

The chain links TRBV13 to TRBJ1-1; 12 bases are shared with TRBD1. The CDR3 spans 17 residues. Germline assignment: CDR1 PRHDT and CDR2 FYEKMQ (reference sequence). V lost 4 bases, J lost 3 bases, and 9 bases stayed unmatched. CDR3 coding DNA: TGTGCCAGCAGCTCTCCCGGGACAGGGGGCAGAGACACTGAAGCTTTCTTT. Its translation is CASSSPGTGGRDTEAFF.

The chain links TRBV7-3 to TRBJ2-1; D may be TRBD1 (6 bases). V lost 5 bases, J lost 7 bases, and 12 bases lay in between. This CDR3 is built from 13 residues. Germline V CDR1 and CDR2: SGHTA, FQGTGA. The chain's CDR3 is CASSPPQGNEQFF. CDR3 sequence (DNA): TGTGCCAGCAGCCCCCCCCAGGGGAATGAGCAGTTCTTC.

This sequence joins TRBV27 and TRBJ2-7; the D is unclear. The V and J ends lost 5 bases and 2 bases respectively, with 10 bases between them. Germline CDR1 reads MNHEY; CDR2 reads SMNVEV (reference sequence). CDR3 length equals 13 residues. The CDR3 loop reads CASSHSRAYEQYF. The CDR3 DNA is TGTGCCAGCAGTCACAGTCGAGCCTACGAGCAGTACTTC.

The chain combines TRBV7-9 with TRBJ1-1, with a tentative D call TRBD1 (6 bases). CDR1 and CDR2 (germline): SEHNR, FQNEAQ (reference sequence). This CDR3 has 17 amino acids. Trimming pared 5 bases from V and 4 bases from J, leaving 23 bases between. DNA of the CDR3: TGTGCCAGCAGCACAATAGTGGGGGGGCGTGAAGGCACTGAAGCTTTCTTT. Translating gives CASSTIVGGREGTEAFF.

The V gene is TRBV2, the J gene TRBJ2-1, with TRBD1 as a possible D gene (6 bases). The CDR3 has 15 amino acids. Trimming stripped 2 bases from V and 3 bases from J, with 11 bases between. Germline values: CDR1 SNHLY, CDR2 FYNNEI. DNA of the CDR3: TGTGCCAGCAGTGAATGGACAGAGAACTACAATGAGCAGTTCTTC. Translated: CASSEWTENYNEQFF. Together with reference TRBV2 and TRBJ2-1, the CDR3 gives the full variable domain: EPEVTQTPSHQVTQMGQEVILRCVPISNHLYFYWYRQILGQKVEFLVSFYNNEISEKSEIFDDQFSVERPDGSNFTLKIRSTKLEDSAMYFCASSEWTENYNEQFFGPGTRLTVL.

The chain is built from TRBV6-5 and TRBJ1-1, with D possibly being TRBD1 (5 bases). The CDR3 covers 15 residues. Trimming removed 0 bases from V and 0 bases from J, with 8 bases in between. The germline V gene encodes CDR1 MNHEY and CDR2 SVGAGI. CDR3 DNA sequence: TGTGCCAGCAGTTACTCTGCAGGGCTGAACACTGAAGCTTTCTTT. Protein sequence: CASSYSAGLNTEAFF.

The chain couples TRBV6-1 to TRBJ1-6, with D hard to call. CDR3 length: 14 residues. Per germline, CDR1 MNHNS and CDR2 SASEGT. V was shortened by 4 bases and J by 10 bases, with 14 bases between the two germline ends. CDR3 amino acids: CASSGLQFPSPLHF. CDR3 DNA sequence: TGTGCCAGCAGTGGACTACAGTTTCCCTCACCCCTCCACTTT.

The chain employs TRBV19 and TRBJ1-2, with 10 positions matching TRBD1. CDR1 is LNHDA and CDR2 is SQIVND in the germline V gene (reference sequence). CDR3 length equals 17 residues. V lost 9 bases and J lost 7; bases outside the gene matches: 20. The CDR3, as DNA: TGTGCCAGCAGACCCGGGACAGGGGCCGGGGAGAATGGTGGCTACACCTTC. This encodes CASRPGTGAGENGGYTF.

As DNA, the CDR3 is TGTGCCAGCAGCGTAGACAGCGGTGGCTACACCTTC. Translated, it gives CASSVDSGGYTF. This chain uses TRBV9 with TRBJ1-2; D ambiguous. Germline CDR1 is SGDLS and CDR2 is YYNGEE. Trimming shortened V by 0 bases and J by 7 bases, and 7 bases separated the two germline ends. This CDR3 has 12 residues.

The genes are TRBV6-1 and TRBJ1-2, with D uncertain. This CDR3 has 17 amino acids. Per the germline V gene, CDR1 is MNHNS and CDR2 is SASEGT. The germline V and J ends were trimmed by 2 bases and 4 bases, with 20 bases remaining between them. The CDR3, as DNA: TGTGCCAGCAGTGAACCATACGACGAAAGAGACATCTATGGCTACACCTTC. This encodes CASSEPYDERDIYGYTF.

This clone was seen just once. The chain is built from TRBV27 and TRBJ2-3; 8 positions match TRBD2. There are 16 residues in the CDR3. V was clipped by 3 bases and J by 2 bases; unmatched bases: 7. The germline CDR1 and CDR2 sequences are MNHEY and SMNVEV (reference sequence). The CDR3 nucleotides read TGTGCCAGCAGTTTTTTCAGCGGGGGATTCACAGATACGCAGTATTTT. Translated, it gives CASSFFSGGFTDTQYF.

This chain joins TRBV2 and TRBJ1-5, with 12 positions matching TRBD1. The CDR3 consists of 20 residues. The ends lost 2 bases at V and 0 bases at J; junction bases unmatched: 11. CDR1 and CDR2 (germline): SNHLY, FYNNEI. CDR3 sequence reads: CASSEKGQGAMPFSNQPQHF. The CDR3 coding sequence is TGTGCCAGCAGTGAAAAGGGACAGGGGGCGATGCCCTTTAGCAATCAGCCCCAGCATTTT.

The chain combines TRBV30 with TRBJ1-1; tentatively, D is TRBD1 (6 bases). Between the trimmed V and J ends, which lost 3 bases and 1 base, there was a span of 12 bases. CDR3 length: 14 amino acids. Germline V gene sequence: CDR1 GTSNPN, CDR2 SVGIG (reference sequence). CDR3 residues: CAWSPTGENTEAFF. The CDR3 DNA sequence: TGTGCCTGGAGCCCGACAGGAGAGAACACTGAAGCTTTCTTT.